This T cell receptor beta chain was profiled in a study of blood T cell repertoires in COVID-19. At the level of the study: Sources were T cells, B-cell-depleted T cells, or PBMCs; the material itself was cDNA or gDNA.

This CDR3 comprises 14 residues. Per the germline V gene, CDR1 is LGHNA and CDR2 is YSLEER. V was pared by 4 bases and J by 1 base, with 10 bases between. In the authors' methods: Estimation of nucleated cell counts relied on the amplification of reference gene primers. TCRdb's copy holds only in-frame clones and misses some; the assay was immunoSEQ multiplex PCR. For V, J and clone size, that table is used; D and trimming come from the DNA. Of about 260,000 clones in the sample, about 85% were seen once. Sequencing was done on a sample of peripheral blood. This chain connects TRBV4-3 to TRBJ1-1; D unresolved. The TCR comes from a human donor in a cohort sampled during active COVID-19. The CDR3 region has the DNA TGCGCCAGCAGCCCCGGGAGGTCGAACACTGAAGCTTTCTTT. Its protein product is CASSPGRSNTEAFF.